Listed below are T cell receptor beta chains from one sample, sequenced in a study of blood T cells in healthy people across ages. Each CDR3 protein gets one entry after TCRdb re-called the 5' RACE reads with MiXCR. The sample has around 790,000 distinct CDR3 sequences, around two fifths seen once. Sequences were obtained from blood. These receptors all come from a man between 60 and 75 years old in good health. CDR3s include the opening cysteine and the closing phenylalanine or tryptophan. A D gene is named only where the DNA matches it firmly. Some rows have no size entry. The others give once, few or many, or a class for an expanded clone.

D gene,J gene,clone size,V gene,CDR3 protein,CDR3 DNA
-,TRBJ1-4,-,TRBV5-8,CASSPRQGMGEKLFF,TGTGCCAGCAGCCCCCGGCAGGGGATGGGTGAAAAACTGTTTTTT
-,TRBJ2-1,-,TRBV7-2,CASSLAKRLGNEQFF,TGTGCCAGCAGCTTAGCGAAGCGACTCGGGAATGAGCAGTTCTTC
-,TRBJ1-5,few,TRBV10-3,CAISPGVGQPQHF,TGTGCCATCAGCCCAGGGGTCGGACAGCCCCAGCATTTT
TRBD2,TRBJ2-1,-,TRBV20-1,CSARKAGGSYNEQFF,TGCAGTGCTCGGAAAGCGGGGGGGTCCTACAATGAGCAGTTCTTC
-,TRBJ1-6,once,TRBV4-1,CASSQAPGGRYNSPPHF,TGCGCCAGCAGCCAAGCGCCGGGGGGCAGGTATAATTCACCCCCCCACTTT
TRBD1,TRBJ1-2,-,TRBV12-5,CASGLGKGTEHYGYTF,TGTGCTAGTGGTTTGGGGAAAGGGACAGAACACTATGGCTACACCTTC
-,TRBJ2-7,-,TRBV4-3,CASSQEIRGPYEQYF,TGCGCCAGCAGCCAAGAAATCCGGGGGCCCTACGAGCAGTACTTC
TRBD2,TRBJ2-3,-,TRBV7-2,CASSSRGGGATDTQYF,TGTGCCAGCAGCTCACGCGGCGGGGGGGCAACAGATACGCAGTATTTT
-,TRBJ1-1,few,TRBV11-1,CASSLAGDGAFF,TGTGCCAGCAGCTTAGCCGGGGACGGGGCTTTCTTT
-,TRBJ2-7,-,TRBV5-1,CASSSLDSTYEQYF,TGCGCCAGCAGCTCCTTGGACAGCACCTACGAGCAGTACTTC
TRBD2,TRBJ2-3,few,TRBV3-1,CASSQGIPGPKRGETDTQYF,TGTGCCAGCAGCCAAGGAATCCCTGGTCCGAAGCGGGGGGAAACAGATACGCAGTATTTT
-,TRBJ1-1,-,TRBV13,CASSLGRGRTEAFF,TGTGCCAGCAGCTTGGGACGAGGGCGGACTGAAGCTTTCTTT
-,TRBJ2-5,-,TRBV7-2,CASRRDPTETQYF,TGTGCCAGCAGGCGGGATCCGACCGAGACCCAGTACTTC
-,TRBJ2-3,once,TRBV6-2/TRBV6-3,CASKTTDTQYF,TGTGCCAGCAAAACCACAGATACGCAGTATTTT
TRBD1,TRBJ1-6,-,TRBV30,CAWSVGQGNSPLHF,TGTGCCTGGAGTGTGGGACAGGGTAATTCACCCCTCCACTTT
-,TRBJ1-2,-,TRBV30,CAWSWGPGDGYTF,TGTGCCTGGAGCTGGGGCCCGGGGGATGGCTACACCTTC
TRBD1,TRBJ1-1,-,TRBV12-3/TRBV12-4,CASSSLTGWDTEAFF,TGTGCCAGCAGTTCACTGACAGGGTGGGACACTGAAGCTTTCTTT
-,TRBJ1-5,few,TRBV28,CASSPITGDQPQHF,TGTGCCAGCAGCCCTATCACGGGGGATCAGCCCCAGCATTTT
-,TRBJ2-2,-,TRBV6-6,CASRMLQETGELFF,TGTGCCAGCAGAATGCTACAGGAAACCGGGGAGCTGTTTTTT
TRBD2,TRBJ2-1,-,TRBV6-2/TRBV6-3,CAGSTGTSLFF,TGTGCCGGCAGCACAGGGACTAGTCTGTTCTTC
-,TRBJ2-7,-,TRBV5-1,CASSFSIYRRVSSYNEQYF,TGCGCCAGCTCCTTCTCGATTTATCGGCGAGTAAGCTCCTACAATGAGCAGTACTTC
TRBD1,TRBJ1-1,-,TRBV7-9,CASSSPTGTGLPEAFF,TGTGCCAGCAGCTCCCCGACCGGGACAGGGCTCCCTGAAGCTTTCTTT